Shown below are 6 T cell receptor beta chains from a single sample sequenced in a study of control samples from healthy donors and cancer patients. The assay was immunoSEQ multiplex PCR, and TCRdb's table has in-frame clones only and misses some. Of about 150,000 clones in the sample, 93% were seen once. Material for sequencing was blood. The receptors were sampled from a young man in good health.

This rearrangement joins TRBV19 to TRBJ1-5, with TRBD1 matching over 7 bases. Unmatched junction bases numbered 9, after V lost 5 bases and J lost 2 bases. This CDR3 is built from 16 residues. CDR1 and CDR2 from the germline V gene are LNHDA and SQIVND (reference sequence). Here the CDR3 reads CASSFTGERGNQPQHF. CDR3 in DNA: TGTGCCAGTAGTTTTACAGGGGAAAGGGGCAATCAGCCCCAGCATTTT.

V usage is TRBV28 and J usage is TRBJ2-3; D not resolved. Between the trimmed V and J ends, which lost 6 bases and 2 bases, there was a span of 27 bases. CDR1 and CDR2 (germline): MDHEN, SYDVKM. The length of the CDR3 is 19 residues. The CDR3 bases are TGTGCCAGCAGCCCCGTCGGAGTTGATCCGGGCAGTTACACAGATACGCAGTATTTT. Amino acid sequence: CASSPVGVDPGSYTDTQYF.

The V call is TRBV5-1, the J call TRBJ1-1; D gene unclear. In germline, CDR1 is SGHRS, CDR2 YFSETQ. V was trimmed by 0 bases and J by 0 bases, leaving 15 bases between them. This CDR3 comprises 17 residues. CDR3 sequence (DNA): TGCGCCAGCAGCTTGGATGTGTTAAGGCGTTTGAACACTGAAGCTTTCTTT. Residues: CASSLDVLRRLNTEAFF. Using reference TRBV5-1 and TRBJ1-1 for the parts outside the CDR3, the full variable domain is KAGVTQTPRYLIKTRGQQVTLSCSPISGHRSVSWYQQTPGQGLQFLFEYFSETQRNKGNFPGRFSGRQFSNSRSEMNVSTLELGDSALYLCASSLDVLRRLNTEAFFGQGTRLTVV.

This rearrangement joins TRBV30 to TRBJ1-1, with D possibly matching TRBD1 (5 bases). This CDR3 has 14 amino acids. The V gene's germline CDR1 is GTSNPN and CDR2 SVGIG (reference sequence). With 1 base removed from V and 3 bases from J, the gap between germline ends came to 12 bases. The CDR3 DNA reads TGTGCCTGGAGTGCCCCAGGGCTGTACACTGAAGCTTTCTTT. Translating gives CAWSAPGLYTEAFF.

The CDR3 DNA is TGTGCCAGCAGTTTCGTACACTCTGGAAACACCATATATTTT. It specifies CASSFVHSGNTIYF. V and J are TRBV28 and TRBJ1-3; no reliable D call. Germline V gene sequence: CDR1 MDHEN, CDR2 SYDVKM. V was clipped by 3 bases and J by 0 bases, with 6 bases between them. CDR3 size: 14 residues.

For this clone: Other DNA sequences from this sample encode an identical CDR3 as well. The chain uses TRBV7-9 and TRBJ1-1; 7 bases are shared with TRBD1. Looked up from germline, CDR1 is SEHNR and CDR2 is FQNEAQ (reference sequence). CDR3 length: 13 residues. The V and J ends lost 1 base and 4 bases, in that order; junction bases with no gene match: 0. The CDR3 spells CASSLDRGTEAFF. DNA for the CDR3: TGTGCCAGCAGCTTAGACAGGGGCACTGAAGCTTTCTTT.